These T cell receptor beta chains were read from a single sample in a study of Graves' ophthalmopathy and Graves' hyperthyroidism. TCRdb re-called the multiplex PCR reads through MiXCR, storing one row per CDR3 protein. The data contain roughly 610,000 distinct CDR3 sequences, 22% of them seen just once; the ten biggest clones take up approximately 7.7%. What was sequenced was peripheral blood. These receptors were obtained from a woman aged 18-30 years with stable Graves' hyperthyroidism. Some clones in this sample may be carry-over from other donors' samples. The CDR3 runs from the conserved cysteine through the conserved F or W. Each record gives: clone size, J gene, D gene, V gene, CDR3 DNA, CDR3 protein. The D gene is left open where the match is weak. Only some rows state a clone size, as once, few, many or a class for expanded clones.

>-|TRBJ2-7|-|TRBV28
TGTGCCAGCAGAAATAATGGGGGTAACGAGCAGTACTTC
CASRNNGGNEQYF
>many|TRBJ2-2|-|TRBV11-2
TGTGCCAGCAGCTTGCTCCACGGGGAGCTGTTTTTT
CASSLLHGELFF
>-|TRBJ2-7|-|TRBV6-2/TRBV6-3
TGTGCCAGCAGTTACATCCGGGACGGCTACGAGCAGTACTTC
CASSYIRDGYEQYF
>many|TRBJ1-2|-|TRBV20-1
TGCAGTGCTCGAGGGACCATCTATGGCTACACCTTC
CSARGTIYGYTF
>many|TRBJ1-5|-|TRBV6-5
TGTGCCAGCAGAGCCGTAGGACAGTACAATCAGCCCCAGCATTTT
CASRAVGQYNQPQHF
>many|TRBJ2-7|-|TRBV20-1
TGCAGTGCCGTCGTCGGGCGGCATCTTTCCTACGAGCAGTACTTC
CSAVVGRHLSYEQYF
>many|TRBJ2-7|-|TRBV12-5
TGTGCTAGTGGTACCCACTACGAGCAGTACTTC
CASGTHYEQYF
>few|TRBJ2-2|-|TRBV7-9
TGTGCCAGCAGCTCCCACCTTGGGTACACCGGGGAGCTGTTTTTT
CASSSHLGYTGELFF
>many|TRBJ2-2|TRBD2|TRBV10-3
TGTGCCACTCCCACTAGCGGGATAAGGAACGGGGAGCTGTTTTTT
CATPTSGIRNGELFF
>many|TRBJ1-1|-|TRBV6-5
TGTGCCAGCAGTTACCGGGCCCGGGGTGGTGAAGCTTTCTTT
CASSYRARGGEAFF
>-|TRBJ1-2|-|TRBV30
TGTGCCTGGAGGATTAGGGGAGGGGGCTACACCTTC
CAWRIRGGGYTF
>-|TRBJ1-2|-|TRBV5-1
TGCGCCAGCAACCTAGACAGTGGCCCCTATGGCTACACCTTC
CASNLDSGPYGYTF
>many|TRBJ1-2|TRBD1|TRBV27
TGTGCCAGCAGCCGATACTCAGGGGGCAACTATGGCTACACCTTC
CASSRYSGGNYGYTF
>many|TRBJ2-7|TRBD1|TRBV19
TGTGCCAGTAGTATAGCCGCGACAGGGTATTACGAGCAGTACTTC
CASSIAATGYYEQYF
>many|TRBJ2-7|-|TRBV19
TGTGCCAGTAGTGAACGCCGGGACTCCTCCTACGAGCAGTACTTC
CASSERRDSSYEQYF
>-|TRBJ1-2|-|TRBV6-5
TGTGCCAGCAGTTACTCGGGGGAAGCTAACTATGGCTACACCTTC
CASSYSGEANYGYTF
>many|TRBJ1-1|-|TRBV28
TGTGCCAGCAGTTCACTGGGCCAAGATGCTTTCTTT
CASSSLGQDAFF